In this sample, the clone carrying this T cell receptor beta chain turned up many times. Its antigen is not known. Thyroid surgery had not been preceded by any treatment in any patient. Authors' data handling: The study built a papillary thyroid cancer distant-metastasis classifier from CDR3 differences across clinicopathological groups. TCRdb reprocessed the PCR reads via MiXCR. These V and J calls rely on TCRdb rather than the paper's analysis. This table has about 27,000 clones, roughly 15% appearing once. The entry originates in a study of metastatic and nonmetastatic thyroid tumors. On the study more broadly: Peripheral blood and tumor or nodule samples from malignant and benign thyroid patients were compared.

Trimming cost V 7 bases and J 0 bases, with 17 bases left between them. CDR1 is SGHTA and CDR2 is FQGNSA in the germline V gene. There are 16 residues in the CDR3. Study-wide results and limits: Reports indicated that malignant thyroid tumors showed significantly higher TCR beta diversity than benign nodules did, in blood and tumor.

J is TRBJ2-3 and V is TRBV7-2; a weak D match, TRBD1 (6 bases). The sequence derives from a male donor with papillary thyroid cancer or a benign thyroid nodule (not recorded which). Some clones in this sample may be carry-over from other donors' samples. Sequencing was carried out using blood. This CDR3 reads CASKAAWGLSTDTQYF. CDR3 nucleotides: TGTGCCAGCAAGGCCGCGTGGGGGCTTAGCACAGATACGCAGTATTTT.